This TCR beta chain originates from a study of blood T cells in healthy people across ages (dated by TCRdb to 2013 to 2016). The study in broad terms: Template switching captured roughly one uniquely barcoded TCR beta cDNA molecule per two T cells in model experiments. The study measured age-related changes in TCR beta repertoire diversity using deep sequencing normalized with unique cDNA molecular identifiers. Four age groups were formed from the donors: young (average about 15 years), middle-aged (around 41), aged (more than 55) and long-lived (82). Donors of different ages were randomly distributed across sequencing lanes to avoid experimental bias. The study analyzed two additional independent replicas of 1 million unique cDNA reads from the same blood draw for two donors, one aged 18 to 30 and one aged 80 or older.

What the work shows at the level of the full study, not this receptor alone: Compared with the aged group, the long-lived group had more naive CD4+ T cells, fewer expanded clones and increased TCR diversity, a pattern suggesting age selection. Since profiling was done on bulk unsorted PBMCs, naive and antigen-experienced compartments could not be conclusively compared. Estimates of total diversity from one million sequenced T cells were regarded as lower bounds and underestimates. The percentage of naive T cells measured by flow cytometry correlated strongly with observed TCR beta diversity. Observed TCR beta diversity per million T cells fell roughly linearly with age, and a significant reduction was already apparent by age approximately 40. The CMV infection status of donors was not known, potentially confounding age-related changes in expanded clonotypes.

Deletion took 6 bases off V and 6 bases off J, with a span of 21 bases between the germline ends. CDR1 and CDR2 were assigned from the germline V gene as SQVTM and ANQGSEA. CDR3 length: 14 amino acids, cysteine to phenylalanine. The entry retains the CDR3 DNA only, 42 bases that are in frame from base 1. Comment on this clonotype: Its antigen is unknown. Base qualities are missing; no much larger clone stands one base away.

Libraries were constructed by 5' RACE. The sequencer listed for this sample is Illumina HiSeq 2500. A second about 7 to 11 cycle PCR used a sample-barcoded 5' primer and a J-beta primer mix. Each TCR beta cDNA molecule received a unique molecular identifier from a template-switch 5' adaptor carrying 12 random nucleotides. At least 3 million CDR3-containing paired-end reads were obtained from each sample. First-strand cDNA synthesis was performed from all RNA using the Mint cDNA synthesis kit, with priming by a TRBC-specific oligonucleotide. After uracil-DNA glycosylase treatment, a first 18-cycle PCR used universal primers M1SS and BC2_uni_R on all cDNA. The study's processing was this. For normalization, 1 million high-quality reads were randomly selected from each sample, with every read carrying a distinct molecular identifier. Instead of being binned into consensus sequences, reads with shared molecular identifiers were discarded. MiTCR, with a Q25 quality threshold and the strictest error-elimination algorithm, was used for CDR3 identification, clonotype clustering and error correction. A nonparametric unseen species model with Euler transformation was used to estimate lower-bound total TCR beta diversity. The public reads were reanalyzed by TCRdb: fastp trimming at Q25, MiXCR alignment, in-frame beta chains only. Here each entry gathers all rows of one CDR3 protein and keeps the most common genes and DNA. TCRdb, not the authors, supplied the V and J calls. This sample has around 1.5 million distinct CDR3 sequences in its table, and roughly 60% of those were observed once. The ten largest clones represent about 6.3% of the sample.

Systemically healthy Caucasian individuals from Russia, some 36 in total and aged about 6 to 90 years, were included as donors. Roughly 9 milliliters of peripheral blood were drawn from each donor into EDTA-treated Vacutainer tubes. PBMCs were isolated by Ficoll-Paque density-gradient centrifugation, with at least 6 million obtained per sample. Total RNA, at least 6 micrograms per sample, was extracted from PBMCs with Trizol reagent. For every donor, an aliquot of PBMCs went through flow cytometry to measure the percentages of naive CD45RAhigh/CD27high T cells. The chain was built from TRBV29-1 and TRBJ2-7; the D gene is possibly TRBD2, with 5 bases matching. The sequence was obtained from a man between 18 and 35 years old in good health. Sequenced material: blood. DNA sequence: TGCAGCGTCTGGCAGAAAGCGGAGGATACCGAGCAGTACTTC. This yields the protein CSVWQKAEDTEQYF.